The 19 T cell receptor beta chains below come from one sample, sequenced in a study of T cells in Graves' hyperthyroidism and ophthalmopathy. TCR beta CDR3 regions were amplified from RNA. HTBI primers were employed in a first-round RT-PCR of the TCR CDR3. TCRdb reprocessed the multiplex PCR reads via MiXCR and lists one record per CDR3 protein. The sample lists about 840,000 distinct CDR3 sequences, 38% seen once, with approximately 8.7% in the top ten. What was sequenced was blood. These receptors were collected from a man aged 18 to 30 with Graves' hyperthyroidism.

The genes are TRBV7-9 and TRBJ2-7; D is perhaps TRBD1 (6 bases). The CDR3 totals 16 residues. CDR1 is SEHNR and CDR2 is FQNEAQ in the germline V gene (reference sequence). V was shortened by 3 bases and J by 2 bases, with 17 bases between the two germline ends. CDR3 loop: CASSLGARSPPYEQYF. CDR3 DNA sequence: TGTGCCAGCAGCTTGGGGGCACGGTCCCCCCCCTACGAGCAGTACTTC.

Regarding this clonotype: The CDR3 does not close with the conserved phenylalanine or tryptophan, likely indicating a read error. V is TRBV7-9 and J is TRBJ2-5; D assignment may be TRBD1 or TRBD2 (5 bases each). Germline V gives CDR1 SEHNR, CDR2 FQNEAQ (reference sequence). The V and J ends lost 1 base and 3 bases respectively, with 6 bases between them. The CDR3 spans 13 residues. CDR3 nucleotides: TGTGCCAGCAGCTTAGTGGGGGAAGAGACCCAGTACCTC. It translates to CASSLVGEETQYL.

This clonotype was seen at least ten times. This chain joins TRBV5-1 and TRBJ1-4; D is unresolved. Germline V gives CDR1 SGHRS, CDR2 YFSETQ. The CDR3 is made up of 13 amino acids. V lost 0 bases and J lost 6, with 6 bases in between. The CDR3 protein is CASSLGRDEKLFF. CDR3 sequence (DNA): TGCGCCAGCAGCTTGGGGAGAGATGAAAAACTGTTTTTT. The full variable domain, rest sourced from reference TRBV5-1 and TRBJ1-4, is KAGVTQTPRYLIKTRGQQVTLSCSPISGHRSVSWYQQTPGQGLQFLFEYFSETQRNKGNFPGRFSGRQFSNSRSEMNVSTLELGDSALYLCASSLGRDEKLFFGSGTQLSVL.

This clonotype has just a few counts. This chain connects TRBV7-8 to TRBJ2-7; 10 bases map to TRBD2. Germline trimming cut 0 bases from V and 5 bases from J; bases unmatched to any gene: 13. Per germline, CDR1 SGHVS and CDR2 FQNEAQ. The CDR3 totals 18 residues. The CDR3 spells CASSLAWGLASRRDEQYF. In DNA form, the CDR3 reads TGTGCCAGCAGCTTAGCTTGGGGACTAGCGTCCCGGCGGGACGAGCAGTACTTC.

About this clonotype: An end of the junction does not agree with germline; a read error may underlie this. The rearrangement links TRBV7-2 to TRBJ1-6; tentatively, D is TRBD1 (5 bases). Germline CDR1 SGHTA, CDR2 FQGNSA. The CDR3 covers 12 residues. The CDR3 spells CASSQAGGALHF. The CDR3 DNA reads TGCGCCAGCAGCCAAGCTGGGGGGGCCCTCCACTTT.

V usage is TRBV6-6 and J usage is TRBJ2-5, with no clear D. Germline CDR1 is MNHNY and CDR2 is SVGAGI (reference sequence). CDR3 length: 13 amino acids. Trimming removed 4 bases at V and 3 bases at J, with 9 bases between. The CDR3 region is CASSSAPEETQYF. The CDR3 DNA reads TGTGCCAGCAGTTCCGCACCCGAAGAGACCCAGTACTTC.

There are a few counts of this clonotype. The genes are TRBV7-6 and TRBJ1-4, with 8 nucleotides matching TRBD1. The ends lost 1 base at V and 8 bases at J; junction bases unmatched: 9. This CDR3 comprises 16 residues. The germline V gene has CDR1 SGHVS and CDR2 FNYEAQ. CDR3 DNA sequence: TGTGCCAGCAGCTTAGTTGAGGTGACAGGGGACGAAAAACTGTTTTTT. Its protein product is CASSLVEVTGDEKLFF.

This chain links TRBV5-1 with TRBJ2-7, with 8 bases lining up with TRBD1. The CDR3 contains 15 residues. The germline V gene encodes CDR1 SGHRS and CDR2 YFSETQ. With 0 bases clipped from V and 2 bases from J, the junction kept 4 bases outside the gene matches. CDR3 amino acids: CASSLGTGLPYEQYF. The DNA of the CDR3 is TGCGCCAGCAGCTTGGGGACAGGGTTGCCCTACGAGCAGTACTTC.

The gene calls are TRBV6-5 and TRBJ1-1; perhaps TRBD1 as D (5 bases). This CDR3 is 15 amino acids long. The V gene's germline CDR1 is MNHEY and CDR2 SVGAGI. Trimming stripped 6 bases from V and 0 bases from J, with 14 bases between. As DNA, the CDR3 is TGTGCCAGCAGGATGGGACGTCTAATGAACACTGAAGCTTTCTTT. It codes for CASRMGRLMNTEAFF.

The rearrangement links TRBV5-1 to TRBJ1-1, with TRBD1 matching over 7 bases. Unmatched junction bases numbered 7, after V lost 4 bases and J lost 1 base. Germline V gene sequence: CDR1 SGHRS, CDR2 YFSETQ. This CDR3 is 15 amino acids long. The CDR3 DNA sequence: TGCGCCAGCAGCACTCAGGGGGGGGCGAACACTGAAGCTTTCTTT. Protein: CASSTQGGANTEAFF.

For this clonotype: The junction and the germline gene differ at one end; a read error may be behind it. The chain has TRBV10-3 and TRBJ1-4, with 9 bases lining up with TRBD1. Germline V gives CDR1 ENHRY, CDR2 SYGVKD. CDR3 size: 16 residues. CDR3 nucleotide sequence: TGTGCCAGCAGTTGGACAGGGGTGACAACTAATGAAAAACTGTTTTTT. This gives the protein CASSWTGVTTNEKLFF.

This clonotype showed up just a few times. Compared with germline, one end of the junction differs, possibly owing to a read error. V usage is TRBV5-1 and J usage is TRBJ1-1; maybe TRBD1 (6 bases). Germline lookup yields CDR1 SGHRS and CDR2 YFSETQ. This CDR3 contains 14 residues. The CDR3 sequence is CASSPEGGDTEAFF. The CDR3 region has the DNA TGCGCCAGCAGCCCCGAGGGGGGAGACACGGAAGCTTTCTTT.

This clonotype was counted ten times or more. The junction departs from the called germline gene at one end, perhaps through a read error. The J gene is TRBJ2-6, the V gene TRBV7-2, with D hard to call. Germline V gene sequence: CDR1 SGHTA, CDR2 FQGNSA. CDR3 length: 13 residues. CDR3 region: CASSLAGANVLTF. DNA of the CDR3: TGTGCCAGCAGCCTAGCTGGGGCCAACGTCCTGACTTTC.

This clonotype was seen only a few times. The chain is built from TRBV7-9 and TRBJ1-1; TRBD1 matches 7 bases. Trimming took 3 bases from V and 3 from J; bases not matched to a gene: 4. The germline V gene has CDR1 SEHNR and CDR2 FQNEAQ (reference sequence). The CDR3 is 14 residues long. The CDR3 reads CASSFNTGDTEAFF. The CDR3 coding sequence is TGTGCCAGCAGCTTTAATACAGGGGACACTGAAGCTTTCTTT.

A word on this clonotype: One end of the junction is discordant with germline, which a read error may explain. The chain joins TRBV20-1 to TRBJ2-5; 11 nucleotides line up with TRBD2. The germline gives CDR1 DFQATT, CDR2 SNEGSKA (reference sequence). There are 12 residues in the CDR3. The CDR3 reads CTGLAGGETQYF. The CDR3 coding sequence is TGTACGGGGCTAGCGGGAGGAGAGACCCAGTACTTC.

This clonotype was seen a handful of times. V gene TRBV5-6 combines with J gene TRBJ1-4; D may be TRBD1 (5 bases). The V gene's germline CDR1 is SGHDT and CDR2 YYEEEE. Deletions cut 5 bases from V and 8 bases from J, with 16 bases between. This CDR3 contains 14 residues. This CDR3 is CASSLSGLGEKLFF. The CDR3 nucleotides are TGTGCCAGCAGTCTTTCGGGACTAGGGGAAAAACTGTTTTTT.

The chain couples TRBV5-1 to TRBJ1-1, with D hard to call. V was shortened by 0 bases and J by 1 base, with 7 bases between the two germline ends. Germline-derived CDR1 and CDR2 are SGHRS and YFSETQ. The CDR3 is 14 amino acids. This CDR3 is CASSLGPWNTEAFF. The CDR3 DNA sequence: TGCGCCAGCAGCTTGGGACCTTGGAACACTGAAGCTTTCTTT.

V usage is TRBV5-6 and J usage is TRBJ1-1, with 7 bases matching TRBD1. Germline V CDR1 and CDR2: SGHDT, YYEEEE. This CDR3 is built from 16 residues. With V trimmed by 3 bases and J by 3 bases, 11 bases remained unmatched. The CDR3 loop is CASSSGQEAKHTEAFF. In nucleotides, the CDR3 is TGTGCCAGCAGCTCCGGACAGGAGGCCAAGCACACTGAAGCTTTCTTT.

This clonotype has just a few counts. The chain links TRBV25-1 to TRBJ1-1; TRBD1 agrees at 11 bases. The germline gives CDR1 MGHDK, CDR2 SYGVNS. V shed 6 bases, J shed 4 bases, and the junction held 10 bases outside the gene matches. The CDR3 contains 16 residues. CDR3 DNA sequence: TGTGCCAGCAGCGACAACTCCGGGACAGGGGGCACTGAAGCTTTCTTT. Its protein product is CASSDNSGTGGTEAFF.